Many counts were recorded for the clone carrying this T cell receptor (beta chain). TCRdb independently ran MiXCR on the 5' RACE reads; one entry per CDR3 protein. This sample has some 300,000 distinct CDR3 sequences, with approximately 13% found just once. The sample originates from a study of identical twins. CDR1 and CDR2 from the germline V gene are DFQATT and SNEGSKA (reference sequence). The V end lost 1 base, the J end lost 6 bases, and 5 bases lay between the germline ends. The CDR3 runs 11 residues. This sample also belongs to another study, concerning yellow fever vaccine responses in identical twins.

V and J are TRBV20-1 and TRBJ2-3; D possibly corresponds to TRBD1 (5 bases). Sequencing was performed on CD8+ T cells sorted from blood. This clonotype originated in a woman aged 18-30 years in good health. CDR3 sequence (DNA): TGCAGTGCTAGAGCAGGGGATACGCAGTATTTT. Translation: CSARAGDTQYF.